Reported below is one T cell receptor (beta chain). The target antigen is unknown. MiXCR, applied by TCRdb to the 5' RACE reads, yields one record per CDR3 protein. The sample lists some 450,000 distinct CDR3 sequences; approximately 17% were seen once. V trimming: 5 bases; J trimming: 2 bases; junction bases outside the gene matches: 6. The V gene's germline CDR1 is SGHAT and CDR2 FQNNGV. The CDR3 consists of 15 residues. This specimen comes from a study of CD8 T cells in ankylosing spondylitis. Study results and caveats: Disease-linked clones reportedly showed significant enrichment in matched ankylosing spondylitis synovial fluid. What seemed typical of ankylosing spondylitis blood was a TCR beta motif built from about eight highly homologous variants.

The sample taken for sequencing was blood, either unsorted or a sorted T cell fraction (not recorded which). This TCR was sampled from a male donor with ankylosing spondylitis. The gene calls are TRBV11-2 and TRBJ2-5, with 9 bases matching TRBD2. The CDR3 is CASSPGLALQETQYF. Here the CDR3 DNA reads TGTGCCAGCAGCCCGGGACTAGCCTTACAAGAGACCCAGTACTTC.